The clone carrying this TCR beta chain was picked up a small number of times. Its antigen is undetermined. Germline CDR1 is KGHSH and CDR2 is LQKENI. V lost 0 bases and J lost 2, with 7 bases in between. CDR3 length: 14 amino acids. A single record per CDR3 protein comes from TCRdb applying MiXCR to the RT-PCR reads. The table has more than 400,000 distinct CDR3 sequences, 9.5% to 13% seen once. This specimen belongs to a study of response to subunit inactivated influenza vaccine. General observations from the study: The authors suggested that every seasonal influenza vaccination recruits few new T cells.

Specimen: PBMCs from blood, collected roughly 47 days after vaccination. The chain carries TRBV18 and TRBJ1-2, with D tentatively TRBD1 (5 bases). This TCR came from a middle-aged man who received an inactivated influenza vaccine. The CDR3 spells CASSPPAGNYGYTF. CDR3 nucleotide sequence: TGTGCCAGCTCACCACCGGCAGGGAACTATGGCTACACCTTC. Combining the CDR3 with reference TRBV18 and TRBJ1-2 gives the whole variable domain NAGVMQNPRHLVRRRGQEARLRCSPMKGHSHVYWYRQLPEEGLKFMVYLQKENIIDESGMPKERFSAEFPKEGPSILRIQQVVRGDSAAYFCASSPPAGNYGYTFGSGTRLTVV.